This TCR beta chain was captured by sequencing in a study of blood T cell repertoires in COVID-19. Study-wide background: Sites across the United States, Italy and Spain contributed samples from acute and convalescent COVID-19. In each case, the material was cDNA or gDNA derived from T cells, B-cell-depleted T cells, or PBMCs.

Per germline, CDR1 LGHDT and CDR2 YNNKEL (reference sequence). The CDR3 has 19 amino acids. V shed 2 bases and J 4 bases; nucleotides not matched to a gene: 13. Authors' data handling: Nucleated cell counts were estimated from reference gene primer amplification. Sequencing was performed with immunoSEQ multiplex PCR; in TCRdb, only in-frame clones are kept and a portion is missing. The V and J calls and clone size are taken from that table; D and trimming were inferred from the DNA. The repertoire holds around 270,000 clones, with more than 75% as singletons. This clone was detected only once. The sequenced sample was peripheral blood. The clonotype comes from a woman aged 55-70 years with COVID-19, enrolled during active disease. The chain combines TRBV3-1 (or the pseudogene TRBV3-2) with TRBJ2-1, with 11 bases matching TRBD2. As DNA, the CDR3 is TGTGCCAGCAGCCAACTTCGGACAACCGGGACTAGCGGATACAATGAGCAGTTCTTC. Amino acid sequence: CASSQLRTTGTSGYNEQFF.